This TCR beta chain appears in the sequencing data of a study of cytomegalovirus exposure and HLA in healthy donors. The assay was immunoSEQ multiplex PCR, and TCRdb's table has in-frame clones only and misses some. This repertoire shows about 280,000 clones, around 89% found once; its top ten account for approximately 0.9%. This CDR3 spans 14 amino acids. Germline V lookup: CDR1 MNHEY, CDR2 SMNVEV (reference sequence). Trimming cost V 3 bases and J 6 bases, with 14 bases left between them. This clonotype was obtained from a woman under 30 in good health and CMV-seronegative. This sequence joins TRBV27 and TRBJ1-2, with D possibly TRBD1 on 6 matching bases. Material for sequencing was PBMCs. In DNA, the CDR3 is TGTGCCAGCAGTTTCCGGGGGGCGCATGATGGCTACACCTTC. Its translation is CASSFRGAHDGYTF.